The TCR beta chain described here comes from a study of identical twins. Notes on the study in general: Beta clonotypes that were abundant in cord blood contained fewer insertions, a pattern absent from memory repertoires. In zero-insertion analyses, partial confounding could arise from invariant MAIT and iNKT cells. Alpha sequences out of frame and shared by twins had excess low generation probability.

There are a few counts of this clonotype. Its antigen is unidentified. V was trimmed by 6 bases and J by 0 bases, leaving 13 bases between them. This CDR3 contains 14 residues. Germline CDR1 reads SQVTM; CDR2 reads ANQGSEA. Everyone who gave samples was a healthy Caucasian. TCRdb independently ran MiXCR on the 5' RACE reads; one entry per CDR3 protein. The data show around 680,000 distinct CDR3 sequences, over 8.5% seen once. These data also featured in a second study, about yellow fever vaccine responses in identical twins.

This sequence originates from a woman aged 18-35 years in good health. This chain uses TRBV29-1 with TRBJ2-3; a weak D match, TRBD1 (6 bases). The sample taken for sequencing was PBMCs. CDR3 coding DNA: TGCAGCGTCCCAAACAGGGATAGCACAGATACGCAGTATTTT. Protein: CSVPNRDSTDTQYF.